Reported below is one TCR beta chain. Its target is unknown. With 6 bases clipped from V and 4 bases from J, the junction kept 10 bases outside the gene matches. The CDR3 has 15 residues. Germline loops: CDR1 MRHNA, CDR2 SNTAGT. The sample comes from a study of cytomegalovirus exposure and HLA in healthy donors. Study-wide results and limits: Presence/absence results assume similar sequencing depth per donor, which may not hold. Rarity held for most TCR sequences, but there were some public TCRs that occurred in many donors.

The PCR made use of 60 Vbeta and 13 Jbeta primers. Sequencing was performed with immunoSEQ multiplex PCR; in TCRdb, only in-frame clones are kept and a portion is missing. The sample yields 45,000 to 75,000 clones, roughly 70% seen once. The rearrangement links TRBV6-4 to TRBJ2-3; 7 bases are shared with TRBD2. Sequencing was done on a sample of PBMCs. This clonotype was obtained from a woman aged 60-75 years in good health and CMV-seropositive. In nucleotides, the CDR3 is TGTGCCAGCAGGGAAAGCGGGGCTAGTTCAGATACGCAGTATTTT. Amino acids: CASRESGASSDTQYF.